Below are 8 T cell receptor beta chains sequenced from a single sample in a study of blood T cells in healthy people across ages. A second PCR, run for about 7 to 11 cycles, used a sample-barcoded 5' primer plus a J-beta primer mix. From the 5' RACE reads, TCRdb called clonotypes with MiXCR, one entry per CDR3 protein. The table shows approximately 790,000 distinct CDR3 sequences, with about 62% occurring only once. The specimen sequenced was blood. These receptors all come from a man aged 30-40 years in good health.

This chain links TRBV4-3 with TRBJ2-1; D remains ambiguous. Germline V lookup: CDR1 LGHNA, CDR2 YSLEER. CDR3 size: 17 residues. The V end lost 0 bases, the J end lost 0 bases, and 12 bases lay between the germline ends. CDR3 residues: CASSQDSGSRSYNEQFF. CDR3 bases: TGCGCCAGCAGCCAAGATTCGGGCAGCCGCTCCTACAATGAGCAGTTCTTC.

This clonotype was counted only a few times. The chain combines TRBV7-2 with TRBJ2-1; D might be TRBD2 (5 bases). Trimming took off 5 bases at V and 9 bases at J, with 14 bases between the two ends. The CDR3 has 13 residues. Germline V gene sequence: CDR1 SGHTA, CDR2 FQGNSA. CDR3 region: CASSPHEGSEQFF. CDR3 coding DNA: TGTGCCAGCAGCCCCCACGAGGGCTCTGAGCAGTTCTTC.

V gene TRBV7-2 combines with J gene TRBJ1-1; no clear D. The germline CDR1 and CDR2 sequences are SGHTA and FQGNSA. V lost 1 base, J lost 3 bases, and 12 bases lay in between. The CDR3 sequence is 15 residues long. Here the CDR3 DNA reads TGTGCCAGCAGCTTAGGGTACTCGGGAGACACTGAAGCTTTCTTT. It is translated as CASSLGYSGDTEAFF.

This clonotype was seen once. The J gene is TRBJ2-3, the V gene TRBV9; no clear D gene. The CDR3 covers 13 residues. The ends were cut back, 0 bases at V and 6 bases at J, with 8 bases in the middle. CDR1 SGDLS and CDR2 YYNGEE come from the germline V gene. The CDR3 spells CASSVVPVDTQYF. In DNA form, the CDR3 reads TGTGCCAGCAGCGTAGTTCCAGTTGATACGCAGTATTTT.

The chain is built from TRBV4-3 and TRBJ2-3; D is undetermined. The CDR3 covers 18 residues. In germline, CDR1 is LGHNA, CDR2 YSLEER. V was shortened by 4 bases and J by 0 bases, with 20 bases between the two germline ends. As DNA, the CDR3 is TGCGCCAGCAGCCGCCTTGCTCCAGGTGGGCAAAGCACAGATACGCAGTATTTT. Encoded protein: CASSRLAPGGQSTDTQYF.

On this clonotype itself: At one end the junction does not follow the germline gene, possibly because of a read error. The V call is TRBV5-1, the J call TRBJ2-1; D is perhaps TRBD2 (6 bases). CDR1 is SGHRS and CDR2 is YFSETQ in the germline V gene. This CDR3 has 14 residues. The CDR3 sequence is CAGSLEGSGNEQFF. As DNA, the CDR3 is TGCGCCGGCAGCTTGGAGGGGAGTGGGAATGAGCAGTTCTTC.

This clonotype occurred many times. The junction and the germline gene differ at one end; a read error may be behind it. The rearrangement links TRBV5-1 to TRBJ2-3, with 7 positions matching TRBD2. Germline loops: CDR1 SGHRS, CDR2 YFSETQ. The CDR3 has 14 amino acids. The chain's CDR3 is CASSLGGNTDTQYF. In DNA, the CDR3 is TGTGCCAGCAGTTTGGGGGGGAACACAGATACGCAGTATTTT.

In the case of this clonotype: At one of its ends the junction is not consistent with the germline gene, which may arise from a read error. This rearrangement joins TRBV7-2 to TRBJ2-4, with TRBD2 matching over 8 bases. This CDR3 comprises 15 residues. Germline CDR1 reads SGHTA; CDR2 reads FQGNSA. The CDR3 coding sequence is TGTGCCAGCAGCTTAACGCGGGGGGAGGAAAACATTCGGTACTTC. Residues: CASSLTRGEENIRYF.